This T cell receptor beta chain was captured in a study of cytomegalovirus exposure and HLA in healthy donors. Whole-study results and caveats: Further analysis, carried out later, found HLA-associated TCR beta chains more clonally expanded than equally common other chains.

This clone showed up just once. As yet, its antigen is unknown. This CDR3 has 14 residues. The germline V gene has CDR1 SGHRS and CDR2 YFSETQ. V lost 1 base, J lost 1 base, and 6 bases lay in between. Primers included in the PCR were 60 Vbeta and 13 Jbeta primers. Repertoires were generated with immunoSEQ multiplex PCR, while TCRdb's copy carries only in-frame clones and drops some. This sample has 70,000 to 90,000 clones, with 50% to 80% found just once. The V and J genes are TRBV5-1 and TRBJ1-3; D gene uncertain. This TCR was sampled from a man aged 40-50 years in good health and CMV-seropositive. The sequenced material came from PBMCs. The CDR3 protein is CASSLPGSGNTIYF. The CDR3 region has the DNA TGCGCCAGCAGCTTGCCGGGTTCTGGAAACACCATATATTTT.